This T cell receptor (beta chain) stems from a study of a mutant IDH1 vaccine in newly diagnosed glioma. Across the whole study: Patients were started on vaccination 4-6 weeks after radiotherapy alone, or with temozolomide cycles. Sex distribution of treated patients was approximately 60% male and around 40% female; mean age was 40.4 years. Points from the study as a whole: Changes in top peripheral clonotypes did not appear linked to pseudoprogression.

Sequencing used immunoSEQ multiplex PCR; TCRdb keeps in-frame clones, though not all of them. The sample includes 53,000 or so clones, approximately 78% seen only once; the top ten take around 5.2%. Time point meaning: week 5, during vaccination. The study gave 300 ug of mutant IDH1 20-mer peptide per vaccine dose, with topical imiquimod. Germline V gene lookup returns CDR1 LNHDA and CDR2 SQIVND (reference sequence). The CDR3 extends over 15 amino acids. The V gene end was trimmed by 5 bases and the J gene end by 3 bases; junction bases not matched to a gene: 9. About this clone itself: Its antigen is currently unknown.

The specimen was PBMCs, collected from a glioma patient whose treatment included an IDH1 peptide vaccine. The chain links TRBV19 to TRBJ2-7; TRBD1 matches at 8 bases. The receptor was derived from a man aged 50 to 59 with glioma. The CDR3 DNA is TGTGCCAGTAGTGCAGGACAGGGAGCCCACTACGAGCAGTACTTC. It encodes CASSAGQGAHYEQYF. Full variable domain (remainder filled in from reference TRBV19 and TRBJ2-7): DGGITQSPKYLFRKEGQNVTLSCEQNLNHDAMYWYRQDPGQGLRLIYYSQIVNDFQKGDIAEGYSVSREKKESFPLTVTSAQKNPTAFYLCASSAGQGAHYEQYFGPGTRLTVT.